This TCR beta chain was profiled in a study of cytomegalovirus exposure and HLA in healthy donors. Whole-study findings and limits: Specificity of a few CMV-associated chains for CMV antigens was verified in vitro.

The length of the CDR3 is 16 residues. Germline CDR1 SGHNT, CDR2 YYREEE (reference sequence). The V gene lost 0 bases and the J gene lost 5 bases, with 17 bases spanning the gap. Details on this clone: Its antigen is not identified.

Here immunoSEQ multiplex PCR was the method, and the copy in TCRdb shows in-frame clones only, minus some. This sample has approximately 99,000 clones, with about 94% found just once. The chain has TRBV5-4 and TRBJ1-1, with D perhaps TRBD1 (5 bases). Sequenced: PBMCs. This TCR was recovered from a woman aged 18-29 years in good health and CMV-seronegative. CDR3: CASSLGGGAMGTEAFF. For the CDR3, the DNA is TGTGCCAGCAGCTTGGGGGGAGGGGCCATGGGTACTGAAGCTTTCTTT. Looking up the rest from reference TRBV5-4 and TRBJ1-1 gives the full variable domain: ETGVTQSPTHLIKTRGQQVTLRCSSQSGHNTVSWYQQALGQGPQFIFQYYREEENGRGNFPPRFSGLQFPNYSSELNVNALELDDSALYLCASSLGGGAMGTEAFFGQGTRLTVV.